This T cell receptor (beta chain) was sequenced in a study of cytomegalovirus exposure and HLA in healthy donors. Study at large: Counted in an early data release were roughly 81 million unique TCRs from HLA-typed donors.

The CDR3 is made up of 16 amino acids. V lost 3 bases, J lost 3 bases, and 16 bases lay in between. CDR1 MGHDK and CDR2 SYGVNS come from the germline V gene. Study-level results: Presence/absence analyses assumed roughly uniform sequencing depth across donors, which may not hold.

As to this clone: What it recognizes is unknown.

The PCR contained 60 Vbeta and 13 Jbeta primers. Authors' methods: In a later analysis, the count reached 75 million to 90 million unique TCR beta chains, with 8.5 million to 14 million shared. The repertoire was sequenced with immunoSEQ multiplex PCR; TCRdb's copy has only in-frame clones and lacks some. The DNA gave D and trimming, while V, J and clone size come from that table. The sample lists approximately 160,000 clones, about 70% occurring once. Unrecorded immune exposure was likely among donors, who were nominally healthy when sampled. This chain links TRBV25-1 with TRBJ2-3; D gene unclear. What was sequenced was PBMCs. The clonotype comes from a woman aged 40-49 years in good health and CMV-seropositive. The CDR3 nucleotides read TGTGCCAGCAGTGAGGCGCAGGTGGTTGGTACAGATACGCAGTATTTT. Translating gives CASSEAQVVGTDTQYF.